The sequence of this T cell receptor beta chain was determined in a study of blood T cell dynamics during melanoma immunotherapy. Study-wide background: First-line therapy was either pembrolizumab or nivolumab with ipilimumab for metastatic melanoma. Study results and limitations: Among sorted CD8+ subsets, immune-effector cells had the highest clonality and cell-free DNA similarity.

Regarding time point: pre-treatment baseline. Patients had no prior systemic cancer treatment, immunosuppressants or other active cancers. Turning to this clone: Its target is unknown.

The assay received all extracted DNA from sorted CD8+ subsets. The repertoire was sequenced with immunoSEQ multiplex PCR; TCRdb's copy has only in-frame clones and lacks some. This table holds about 14,000 clones, 92% found once. Looked up from germline, CDR1 is SGHTA and CDR2 is FQGNSA. V gave up 0 bases and J gave up 0 bases, with 11 bases separating them. The CDR3 has 17 amino acids. The receptor comes from a human donor with melanoma. The rearrangement links TRBV7-2 to TRBJ1-4, with D tentatively TRBD1 (6 bases). This material consisted of effector memory CD8+ T cells from blood, taken from a patient treated with checkpoint blockade. The CDR3, as DNA: TGTGCCAGCAGCTTAGCCAACAGGGCCGCAACTAATGAAAAACTGTTTTTT. Translation: CASSLANRAATNEKLFF.